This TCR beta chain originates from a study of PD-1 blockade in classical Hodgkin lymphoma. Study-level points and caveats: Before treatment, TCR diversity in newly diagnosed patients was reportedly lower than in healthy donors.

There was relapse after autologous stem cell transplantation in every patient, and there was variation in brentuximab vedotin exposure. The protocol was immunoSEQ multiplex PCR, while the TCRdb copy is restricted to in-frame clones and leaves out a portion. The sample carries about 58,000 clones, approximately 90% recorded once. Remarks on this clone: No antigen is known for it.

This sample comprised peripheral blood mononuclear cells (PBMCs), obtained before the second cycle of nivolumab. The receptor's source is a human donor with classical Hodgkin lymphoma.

In nucleotides, the CDR3 is TGTGCCAGCAGCCCTCCGTTCGGGTCAAACACCGGGGAGCTGTTTTTT. Its translation is CASSPPFGSNTGELFF. The chain carries TRBV7-3 and TRBJ2-2, with D uncertain. CDR1 and CDR2 from the germline V gene are SGHTA and FQGTGA. Trimming left V 5 bases short and J 2 bases short, with 15 bases between. The CDR3 is 16 amino acids.